This TCR beta chain was documented in a study of shared clonotypes between healthy human individuals. V was trimmed by 6 bases and J by 0 bases, leaving 12 bases between them. The CDR3 contains 16 residues. Per the germline V gene, CDR1 is MNHNY and CDR2 is SVGAGI (reference sequence). Profiling relied on immunoSEQ multiplex PCR, and the TCRdb table lists in-frame clones only, not all of them. The table lists around 700,000 clones, around 72% of them singletons. The sequencing input was memory CD4+ T cells sorted from blood. Described subset: CD45RA-negative fraction. The genes are TRBV6-6 and TRBJ2-6; D perhaps matches TRBD1 (6 bases). The sequence derives from a woman younger than 45 in good health. CDR3 in DNA: TGTGCCAGCAGGAGGACAGAAACCTCTGGGGCCAACGTCCTGACTTTC. It specifies CASRRTETSGANVLTF.